This T cell receptor beta chain was observed in a study of shared T cell receptors in the human thymus. The CDR3 runs 18 residues. Germline V lookup: CDR1 SGHVS, CDR2 FQNEAQ. V shed 7 bases and J 5 bases; nucleotides not matched to a gene: 19. Sequencing was performed with immunoSEQ multiplex PCR; in TCRdb, only in-frame clones are kept and a portion is missing. The sample lists 700,000 or so clones, 70% to 90% occurring once. These data are also associated with another study on human thymus T cells.

The material sequenced was thymocytes. The sequence derives from a girl under two years old with a congenital heart defect. This rearrangement joins TRBV7-8 to TRBJ1-2, with TRBD1 identical over 10 bases. The CDR3 loop is CASTSTGTGATSGYGYTF. The CDR3 DNA is TGTGCCAGCACCTCAACCGGGACAGGGGCTACATCGGGGTATGGCTACACCTTC.